A single sample gave rise to the 10 T cell receptor beta chains below, sequenced in a study of blood T cell repertoires in COVID-19. Sequencing was performed with immunoSEQ multiplex PCR; in TCRdb, only in-frame clones are kept and a portion is missing. Of a few hundred thousand clones in the sample, around 81% were seen once. Sequencing was carried out using peripheral blood. All receptors come from a man aged 25-45 years who had recovered from COVID-19.

In DNA form, the CDR3 reads TGTGCCAGCAGCCCTTACGCGGGGGACTATGGCTACACCTTC. Its translation: CASSPYAGDYGYTF. The chain links TRBV7-8 to TRBJ1-2; D may be TRBD1 (5 bases). Trimming cost V 5 bases and J 3 bases, with 13 bases left between them. From germline, CDR1 is SGHVS and CDR2 FQNEAQ. The CDR3 runs 14 residues.

This chain links TRBV2 with TRBJ2-3; the D is unclear. The ends were cut back, 7 bases at V and 1 base at J, with 9 bases in the middle. Germline CDR1 SNHLY, CDR2 FYNNEI. The CDR3 sequence is 13 residues long. The CDR3 DNA follows: TGTGCCAGCATTCCTCAGGGCACAGATACGCAGTATTTT. Translation gives CASIPQGTDTQYF.

The chain links TRBV9 to TRBJ2-7, with TRBD1 matching over 9 bases. In germline, CDR1 is SGDLS, CDR2 YYNGEE. The CDR3 sequence is 18 residues long. The V segment lost 4 bases and the J segment 0 bases; nucleotides outside the gene matches: 14. The CDR3: CASSILGTGPLSSYEQYV. The CDR3 DNA follows: TGTGCCAGCAGCATCCTAGGGACAGGGCCCTTAAGCTCCTACGAGCAGTACGTC.

The chain uses TRBV5-5 and TRBJ1-1; weak D call: TRBD1 (5 bases). Germline CDR1 reads SGHKS; CDR2 reads YYEKEE (reference sequence). V shed 2 bases and J shed 1 base, with 6 bases lying between them. The CDR3 contains 13 residues. As DNA, the CDR3 is TGTGCCAGCAGCTTAGGGGAGAACACTGAAGCTTTCTTT. It encodes CASSLGENTEAFF.

The rearrangement links TRBV11-3 to TRBJ2-1; 9 bases line up with TRBD1. The V and J ends lost 5 bases and 8 bases, in that order; junction bases with no gene match: 4. CDR3 length equals 13 residues. CDR1 and CDR2 (germline): SGHNT, YENEEA. The CDR3 loop is CASSPRQGDEQFF. CDR3 sequence (DNA): TGTGCCAGCAGCCCCCGACAGGGGGATGAGCAGTTCTTC.

This chain connects TRBV7-2 to TRBJ1-4; 8 bases are a match to TRBD1. The V segment lost 5 bases and the J segment 10 bases; nucleotides outside the gene matches: 6. Germline values: CDR1 SGHTA, CDR2 FQGNSA. The CDR3 extends over 13 amino acids. The CDR3 reads CASSDGQGGKLFF. The CDR3 DNA reads as TGTGCCAGCAGCGATGGACAGGGAGGAAAACTGTTTTTT.

V gene TRBV3-1 (or the pseudogene TRBV3-2) combines with J gene TRBJ1-6; the match to TRBD1 covers 10 bases. Germline V lookup: CDR1 LGHDT, CDR2 YNNKEL (reference sequence). This CDR3 has 15 residues. The trim removed 3 bases at V and 7 bases at J, leaving 3 bases unmatched. The CDR3 region has the DNA TGTGCCAGCAGCCATGGGGGACAGGGGAATTCACCCCTCCACTTT. It yields the protein CASSHGGQGNSPLHF.

On this clone: Its ends do not fully match the called genes, so a read error is possible. This chain links TRBV6-5 with TRBJ2-3, with TRBD2 matching 9 bases. CDR3 size: 15 residues. Germline CDR1 MNHEY, CDR2 SVGAGI. CDR3 loop: CASSSTGTSIDTQYF. CDR3 DNA sequence: TGTGCCAGCAGTTCTACCGGGACTAGCATAGATACGCAGTATTTT.

The chain couples TRBV18 to TRBJ2-5; D gene uncertain. Germline V CDR1 and CDR2: KGHSH, LQKENI. V gave up 1 base and J gave up 5 bases, with 8 bases separating them. This CDR3 is 13 amino acids long. CDR3 DNA: TGTGCCAGCTCACCACACGAGAGGGAGACCCAGTACTTC. Amino acids: CASSPHERETQYF.

The CDR3 loop reads CASSYLAGDTQYF. CDR3 coding DNA: TGTGCCAGCAGTTATCTGGCGGGGGATACGCAGTATTTT. The chain is built from TRBV6-5 and TRBJ2-3; possibly TRBD2 for D (6 bases). The V end was cut by 3 bases, the J end by 6 bases, with 10 bases between. Germline CDR1 and CDR2: MNHEY and SVGAGI. The CDR3 runs 13 residues.